This entry lists 12 T cell receptor beta chains sequenced from one sample in a study of response to subunit inactivated influenza vaccine. One entry per CDR3 protein, called by TCRdb with MiXCR from the RT-PCR reads. The sample carries more than 700,000 distinct CDR3 sequences, 21% recorded once. Sequenced material: PBMCs from blood, taken approximately 5 days after vaccination. All receptors come from a man in his fifties who received an inactivated influenza vaccine.

As for this clonotype: This may come from a read error, since a much larger clone is one base off. The chain combines TRBV12-3 or TRBV12-4 with TRBJ2-2; 9 bases match TRBD1. With V trimmed by 3 bases and J by 5 bases, 4 bases remained unmatched. The CDR3 is 15 amino acids. The CDR3 spells CASSFGQGKTGELFF. DNA of the CDR3: TGTGCCAGCAGTTTTGGACAGGGGAAAACCGGGGAGCTGTTTTTT.

This clonotype was seen a few times. The V call is TRBV11-1, the J call TRBJ2-2; TRBD1 matches 9 bases. This CDR3 has 16 amino acids. Unmatched junction bases numbered 4, after V lost 2 bases and J lost 3 bases. Germline V CDR1 and CDR2: SGHAT, FQDESV (reference sequence). Here the CDR3 DNA reads TGTGCCAGCAGCTTACTGGACAGGGGCTACACCGGGGAGCTGTTTTTT. It encodes CASSLLDRGYTGELFF. The full variable domain, with the rest looked up from reference TRBV11-1 and TRBJ2-2, is EAEVAQSPRYKITEKSQAVAFWCDPISGHATLYWYRQILGQGPELLVQFQDESVVDDSQLPKDRFSAERLKGVDSTLKIQPAELGDSAMYLCASSLLDRGYTGELFFGEGSRLTVL.

The chain carries TRBV27 and TRBJ2-1; tentative D call: TRBD1 (6 bases). V dropped 8 bases and J dropped 9 bases, with 17 bases sitting between them. CDR3 size: 13 residues. From germline, CDR1 is MNHEY and CDR2 SMNVEV (reference sequence). The CDR3 DNA sequence: TGTGCCAGCTGGTTCAGGGGAAACGCTGAGCAGTTCTTC. Translating gives CASWFRGNAEQFF.

The chain links TRBV15 to TRBJ2-2; 7 nucleotides match TRBD1. This CDR3 is 18 amino acids long. V was clipped by 0 bases and J by 7 bases; unmatched bases: 14. Germline CDR1 is LNHNV and CDR2 is YYDKDF (reference sequence). Here the CDR3 DNA reads TGTGCCACCAGCAGAGATCCCCTCACAGGGGCCCACAACGGGGAGCTGTTTTTT. This translates into CATSRDPLTGAHNGELFF.

This clonotype was counted a few times. The chain is built from TRBV3-1 and TRBJ2-1, with D possibly TRBD1 on 6 matching bases. CDR1 is LGHDT and CDR2 is YNNKEL in the germline V gene (reference sequence). The CDR3 totals 14 residues. V lost 1 base, J lost 5 bases, and 9 bases lay in between. CDR3 sequence (DNA): TGTGCCAGCAGCCAAGGGGGGCCTCACAATGAGCAGTTCTTC. Translation: CASSQGGPHNEQFF.

This clonotype was seen more than once but under ten times. V is TRBV9 and J is TRBJ2-1; D is unclear. Looked up from germline, CDR1 is SGDLS and CDR2 is YYNGEE. This CDR3 contains 14 residues. The V end was cut by 4 bases, the J end by 10 bases, with 18 bases between. CDR3 in DNA: TGTGCCAGCAGCCCCAGGATCGGTCCGAACGAGCAGTTCTTC. This gives the protein CASSPRIGPNEQFF.

In its sample, this clonotype was seen a few times. The gene calls are TRBV29-1 and TRBJ2-6, with D possibly TRBD2 on 5 matching bases. Germline CDR1 and CDR2: SQVTM and ANQGSEA. This CDR3 spans 13 amino acids. V lost 4 bases, J lost 2 bases, and 6 bases lay in between. The CDR3 DNA reads TGCAGCGTTGTCGGGGCTGGGGCCAACGTCCTGACTTTC. Amino acid sequence: CSVVGAGANVLTF.

This chain uses TRBV10-3 with TRBJ2-2; D is tentatively TRBD1 or TRBD2 (6 bases each). Germline CDR1 reads ENHRY; CDR2 reads SYGVKD. V lost 6 bases and J 0 bases, leaving 23 bases between the germline ends. The CDR3 totals 19 residues. CDR3 sequence: CAISTTRGAAGANTGELFF. CDR3 bases: TGTGCCATCAGCACAACAAGGGGGGCAGCGGGTGCGAACACCGGGGAGCTGTTTTTT.

The rearrangement uses TRBV12-3 or TRBV12-4 and TRBJ2-3; D perhaps matches TRBD2 (5 bases). The CDR3 consists of 13 residues. Deletions cut 7 bases from V and 4 bases from J, with 12 bases between. The CDR3 protein is CASTTLGADTQYF. The CDR3 coding sequence is TGTGCCAGCACCACGCTCGGGGCAGATACGCAGTATTTT.

The rearrangement links TRBV9 to TRBJ2-5; possible D gene TRBD1, 8 bases. The germline V gene has CDR1 SGDLS and CDR2 YYNGEE. The CDR3 is 13 residues long. V dropped 7 bases and J dropped 5 bases, with 15 bases sitting between them. In DNA, the CDR3 is TGTGCCAGCGCGGGGGACAGGAAGGAGACCCAGTACTTC. Protein sequence: CASAGDRKETQYF.

This clonotype was recorded many times. The chain links TRBV20-1 to TRBJ2-3; either TRBD1 or TRBD2 may fit D (5 bases each). This CDR3 contains 13 residues. Germline assignment: CDR1 DFQATT and CDR2 SNEGSKA (reference sequence). Trimming cost V 2 bases and J 1 base, with 7 bases left between them. The CDR3: CSARRDGTDTQYF. DNA of the CDR3: TGCAGTGCTAGAAGGGACGGCACAGATACGCAGTATTTT.

The chain carries TRBV20-1 and TRBJ2-3; perhaps D is TRBD1 or TRBD2 (5 bases each). The CDR3 loop spans 15 amino acids. V lost 1 base and J 3 bases, leaving 14 bases between the germline ends. CDR1 is DFQATT, CDR2 SNEGSKA, per germline (reference sequence). CDR3 residues: CSARGPQGVTDTQYF. The CDR3 DNA reads as TGCAGTGCTAGAGGTCCCCAGGGAGTTACAGATACGCAGTATTTT.